The present T cell receptor (beta chain) was sequenced within a study of blood T cells in healthy people across ages. For the second PCR, which ran for about 6 to 11 cycles, a sample-barcoded 5' primer and a J-beta primer mix were used. TCRdb recomputed calls from the 5' RACE reads with MiXCR, one row per CDR3 protein. The profile covers around 1,000,000 distinct CDR3 sequences, with less than 25% appearing a single time and around 0.75% taken by the ten largest. Trimming shortened V by 7 bases and J by 1 base, and 10 bases separated the two germline ends. This CDR3 is built from 13 residues. CDR1 and CDR2 (germline): SNHLY, FYNNEI. These same records also appear under a second study, on T cells of mothers and their children. From that second work: Three mothers and their six children, all healthy Caucasians, donated. The entire RNA extract went into cDNA synthesis at about 1.5 ug per 15 ul. Whether pairs are related or unrelated, thymic selection shapes their TCR recombination output in much the same way.

The sequenced sample consisted of blood. The TCR originated in a girl aged 2 to 10 in good health. The chain combines TRBV2 with TRBJ1-1; no clear D. The DNA of the CDR3 is TGTGCCAGCAATTTCGACAAGAACACTGAAGCTTTCTTT. The encoded protein is CASNFDKNTEAFF.